This TCR beta chain was obtained from a study of cytomegalovirus exposure and HLA in healthy donors. 13 Jbeta primers and 60 Vbeta primers were used for the PCR. The table came from immunoSEQ multiplex PCR; TCRdb's copy has only in-frame clones and leaves some out. The data hold roughly 180,000 clones, with approximately 88% observed a single time. Study-level findings and limits: In an earlier analysis, in approximately 630 donors, most V segments appeared productive either ~90% or ~30% of the time. Looking again later, the authors saw that most CMV-associated TCR beta chains seemed HLA-restricted. In most subjects, TCR beta sequences reportedly gave accurate predictions of HLA-A and HLA-B alleles.

On this clone itself: Its antigen is as yet unknown.

Germline CDR1 is SQVTM and CDR2 is ANQGSEA. This CDR3 has 14 residues. The junction had 11 bases not matched to a gene; V was cut back by 8 bases and J by 2 bases. The chain links TRBV29-1 to TRBJ1-2; TRBD1 agrees at 7 bases. What was sequenced was PBMCs. The source of this sequence is a boy between 5 and 17 years old in good health and CMV-seronegative. The CDR3 DNA sequence: TGCAGCTTCCTTTCCCCAGGGGGGAACTATGGCTACACCTTC. Protein sequence: CSFLSPGGNYGYTF.